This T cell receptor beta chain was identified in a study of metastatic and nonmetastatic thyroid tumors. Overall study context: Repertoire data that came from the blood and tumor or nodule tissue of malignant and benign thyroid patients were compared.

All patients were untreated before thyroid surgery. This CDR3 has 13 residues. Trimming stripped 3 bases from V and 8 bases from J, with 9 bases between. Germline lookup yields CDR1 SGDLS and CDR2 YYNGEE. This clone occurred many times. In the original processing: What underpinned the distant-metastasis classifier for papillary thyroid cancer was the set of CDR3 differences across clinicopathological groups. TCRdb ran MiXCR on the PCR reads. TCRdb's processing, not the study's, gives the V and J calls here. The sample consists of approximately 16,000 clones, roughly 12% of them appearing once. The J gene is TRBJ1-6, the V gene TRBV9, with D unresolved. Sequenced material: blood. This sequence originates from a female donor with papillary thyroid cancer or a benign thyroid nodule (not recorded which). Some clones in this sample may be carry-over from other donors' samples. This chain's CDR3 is CASSARTDSPLHF. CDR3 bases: TGTGCCAGCAGCGCCCGGACTGATTCACCCCTCCACTTT.